Reported below is one T cell receptor (beta chain). Its antigen is still unknown. PCR was performed using 60 Vbeta and 13 Jbeta primers. Repertoires were generated with immunoSEQ multiplex PCR, while TCRdb's copy carries only in-frame clones and drops some. Its table records 80,000 to 95,000 clones. These data belong to a study of cytomegalovirus exposure and HLA in healthy donors. Whole-study context: The 100 million to 120 million unique TCR beta sequences, from roughly 170 million T cells, were found by an earlier analysis. General study findings and limits: Later genetic work tied a missense DCLRE1C variant to beta-chain V and J trimming. Accurate HLA-A and HLA-B prediction from TCR beta sequences was reported for most subjects.

The CDR3 totals 14 residues. Trimming cost V 3 bases and J 5 bases; bases outside gene matches: 5. The germline V gene has CDR1 SGHVS and CDR2 FNYEAQ. This TCR was sampled from a woman aged 30 to 39 in good health and CMV-seronegative. The chain links TRBV7-6 to TRBJ2-3; 7 bases align to TRBD1. Sequencing was carried out using PBMCs. CDR3 region: CASSLGQGVDTQYF. CDR3 coding DNA: TGTGCCAGCAGCTTGGGTCAGGGGGTAGATACGCAGTATTTT.